The clone carrying this TCR beta chain has a count of ten or more. The antigen is not known. The entry originates in a study of neurological immune-mediated disorders. Study-level findings and limits: TCR-beta repertoires seemed private in all groups, with no expanded CDR3 amino acid sequences shared.

Time point: longitudinal time-point 1 (baseline). The cDNA came from 5'RACE with 10-nucleotide random UMIs. In each sequencing run, over 160 million TCR-beta sequences were generated from 15-18 subjects. TCRdb redid the calling of the 5' RACE reads with MiXCR, one entry per CDR3 protein. The repertoire holds tens of thousands of distinct CDR3 sequences, with roughly 15% as singletons. Germline V CDR1 and CDR2: MNHEY, SVGEGT. The CDR3 length is 15 residues. The V gene lost 4 bases and the J gene lost 1 base, with 11 bases spanning the gap. This clonotype was obtained from a female donor with HTLV-1-associated myelopathy (HAM/TSP). Sequenced material: PBMCs. V is TRBV6-2 or TRBV6-3 and J is TRBJ2-1; a weak D match, TRBD1 (5 bases). The CDR3 is CASSSSGPSYNEQFF. DNA of the CDR3: TGTGCCAGCAGTTCCTCAGGGCCTTCCTACAATGAGCAGTTCTTC.